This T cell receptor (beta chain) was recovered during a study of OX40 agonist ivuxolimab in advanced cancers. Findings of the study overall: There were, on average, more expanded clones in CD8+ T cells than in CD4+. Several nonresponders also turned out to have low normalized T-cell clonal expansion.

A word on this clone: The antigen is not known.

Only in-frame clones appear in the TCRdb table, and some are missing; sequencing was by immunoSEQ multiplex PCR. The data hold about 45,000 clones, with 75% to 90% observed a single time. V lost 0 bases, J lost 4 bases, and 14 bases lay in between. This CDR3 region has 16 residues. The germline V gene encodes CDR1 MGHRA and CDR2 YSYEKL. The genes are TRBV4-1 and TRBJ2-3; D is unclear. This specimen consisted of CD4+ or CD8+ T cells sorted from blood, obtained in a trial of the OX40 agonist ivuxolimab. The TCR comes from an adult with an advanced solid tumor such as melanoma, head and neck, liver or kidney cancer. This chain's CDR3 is CASSQDEGLMSDTQYF. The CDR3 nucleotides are TGCGCCAGCAGCCAAGATGAAGGGCTAATGTCAGATACGCAGTATTTT.